This TCR beta chain was identified during a study of blood T cell repertoires in COVID-19. This CDR3 comprises 19 residues. With 1 base clipped from V and 4 bases from J, the junction kept 15 bases outside the gene matches. From germline, CDR1 is SGHTA and CDR2 FQGNSA. This table comes from immunoSEQ multiplex PCR, and its TCRdb copy is limited to in-frame clones, with some not included. This sample carries approximately 210,000 clones, roughly nine tenths of them seen once, and the ten largest clones take approximately 0.75%. This receptor was identified in a woman in her seventies with acute or convalescent COVID-19. The chain recombines TRBV7-2 with TRBJ2-1; TRBD1 matches 8 bases. The sequenced material came from peripheral blood. CDR3 protein: CASSLVGTGFGQRYNEQFF. The CDR3, as DNA: TGTGCCAGCAGCTTAGTGGGGACAGGTTTTGGACAGAGGTACAATGAGCAGTTCTTC.